The clone carrying this T cell receptor (beta chain) was found many times. Its antigen is unidentified. MiXCR was run by TCRdb on the 5' RACE reads, yielding one entry per CDR3 protein. The sample lists about 260,000 distinct CDR3 sequences; roughly 7% were seen once. The entry originates in a study of identical twins. Whole-study results and caveats: Invariant MAIT and iNKT cells are populations that could partly confound zero-insertion analyses. For out-of-frame alpha sequences shared by twins, low generation probability was in excess.

Germline V lookup: CDR1 KGHSH, CDR2 LQKENI. Trimming removed 6 bases from V and 5 bases from J, with 13 bases in between. The CDR3 totals 13 residues. This sample was shared with a second study, whose subject was yellow fever vaccine responses in identical twins.

This clonotype originated in a woman aged 18 to 35 in good health. Input material: memory (CD45RO+) T cells sorted from blood. The chain is built from TRBV18 and TRBJ1-2; D ambiguous. In nucleotides, the CDR3 is TGTGCCAGCTCGCATGGTGCGGATTATGGCTACACCTTC. This gives the protein CASSHGADYGYTF.